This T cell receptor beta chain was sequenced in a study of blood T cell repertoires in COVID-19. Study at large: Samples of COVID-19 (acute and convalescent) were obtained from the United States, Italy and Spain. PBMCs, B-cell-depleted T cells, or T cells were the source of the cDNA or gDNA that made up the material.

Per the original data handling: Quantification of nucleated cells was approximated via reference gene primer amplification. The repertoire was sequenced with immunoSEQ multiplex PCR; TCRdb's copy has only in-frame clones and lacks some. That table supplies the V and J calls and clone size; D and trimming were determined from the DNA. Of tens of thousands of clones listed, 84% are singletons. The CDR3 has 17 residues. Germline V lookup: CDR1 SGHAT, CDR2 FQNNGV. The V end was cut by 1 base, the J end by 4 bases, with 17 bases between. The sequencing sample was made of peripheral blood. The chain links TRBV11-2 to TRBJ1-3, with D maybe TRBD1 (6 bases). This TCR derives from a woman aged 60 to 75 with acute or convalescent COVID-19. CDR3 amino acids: CASSLVPPPGQGNTIYF. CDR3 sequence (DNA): TGTGCCAGCAGCTTAGTCCCTCCCCCCGGACAGGGAAACACCATATATTTT. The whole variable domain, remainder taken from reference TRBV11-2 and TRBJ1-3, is EAGVAQSPRYKIIEKRQSVAFWCNPISGHATLYWYQQILGQGPKLLIQFQNNGVVDDSQLPKDRFSAERLKGVDSTLKIQPAKLEDSAVYLCASSLVPPPGQGNTIYFGEGSWLTVV.